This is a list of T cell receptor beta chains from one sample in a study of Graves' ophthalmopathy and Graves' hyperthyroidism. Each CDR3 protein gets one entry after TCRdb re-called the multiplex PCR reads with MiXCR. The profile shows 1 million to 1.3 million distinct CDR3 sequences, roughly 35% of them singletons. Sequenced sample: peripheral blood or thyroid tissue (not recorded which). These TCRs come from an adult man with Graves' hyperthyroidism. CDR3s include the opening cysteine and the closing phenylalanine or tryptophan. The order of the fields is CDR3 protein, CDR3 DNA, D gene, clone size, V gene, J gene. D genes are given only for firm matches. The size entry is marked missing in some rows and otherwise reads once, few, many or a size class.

CASSSHARGSREQYF,TGTGCCAGCAGTAGTCACGCCCGAGGTTCGCGCGAGCAGTACTTC,.,.,TRBV28,TRBJ2-7
CASSFTLANTEAFF,TGTGCCAGCAGTTTTACACTGGCGAACACTGAAGCTTTCTTT,.,many,TRBV12-3/TRBV12-4,TRBJ1-1
CAISAGPNTEAFF,TGTGCCATCAGTGCCGGACCGAACACTGAAGCTTTCTTT,.,.,TRBV10-3,TRBJ1-1
CAWSNRDSENSPLHF,TGTGCCTGGAGCAACAGGGACAGCGAAAATTCACCCCTCCACTTT,TRBD1,few,TRBV30,TRBJ1-6
CASGRTYEQYF,TGTGCTAGTGGCAGGACCTACGAGCAGTACTTC,.,.,TRBV28,TRBJ2-7
CASSSGTSGSTYEQYF,TGTGCCAGCAGCTCTGGGACGAGCGGGAGTACATACGAGCAGTACTTC,TRBD2,.,TRBV7-8,TRBJ2-7
CASSLGTGSSTDTQYF,TGTGCCAGCAGCTTAGGGACAGGGTCTAGCACAGATACGCAGTATTTT,TRBD1,few,TRBV7-6,TRBJ2-3
CACSVGALGDQPQHF,TGTGCCTGCAGCGTCGGGGCCCTGGGGGATCAGCCCCAGCATTTT,.,.,TRBV9,TRBJ1-5
CASSPGTATNEKLFF,TGTGCCAGCAGCCCAGGGACAGCAACTAATGAAAAACTGTTTTTT,TRBD1,many,TRBV5-1,TRBJ1-4
CASSFGRVDYGYTF,TGCGCCAGCAGCTTTGGCAGGGTGGACTATGGCTACACCTTC,.,many,TRBV5-1,TRBJ1-2
CASSGDRGPEAFF,TGTGCCAGTAGTGGAGACAGGGGGCCTGAAGCTTTCTTT,TRBD1,many,TRBV19,TRBJ1-1
CASSLAGTVGETQYF,TGCGCCAGCAGCTTGGCCGGGACAGTGGGAGAGACCCAGTACTTC,TRBD1,.,TRBV5-1,TRBJ2-5
CSAHPSGGDYGYTF,TGCAGTGCTCACCCGTCAGGAGGTGACTATGGCTACACCTTC,.,.,TRBV20-1,TRBJ1-2
CSALTGANYGYTF,TGCAGCGCTTTAACAGGGGCGAACTATGGCTACACCTTC,TRBD1,many,TRBV29-1,TRBJ1-2
CASSSEMGINSPLHF,TGTGCCAGCAGTTCAGAAATGGGTATTAATTCACCCCTCCACTTT,.,.,TRBV10-3,TRBJ1-6
CASSQVRIRDEKLFF,TGTGCCAGCAGCCAAGTAAGGATCCGGGATGAAAAACTGTTTTTT,.,few,TRBV9,TRBJ1-4
CASSPLGAGNTEAFF,TGTGCCAGCAGTCCTTTAGGGGCAGGGAACACTGAAGCTTTCTTT,.,few,TRBV7-2,TRBJ1-1
CASSDRDRETQYF,TGTGCCAGCAGTGACCGGGACAGAGAGACCCAGTACTTC,TRBD1,.,TRBV6-6,TRBJ2-5
CAGNRDRDKLFF,TGTGCCGGCAACCGGGACAGGGATAAACTGTTTTTT,TRBD1,.,TRBV2,TRBJ1-4
CSLTGTGDTEAFF,TGCAGCTTGACAGGGACGGGGGACACTGAAGCTTTCTTT,TRBD1,.,TRBV29-1,TRBJ1-1
CASTTGGGQISNQPQHF,TGTGCCAGTACCACAGGAGGGGGCCAGATAAGCAATCAGCCCCAGCATTTT,TRBD1,few,TRBV19,TRBJ1-5
CSAIHPGYNQPQHF,TGCAGTGCCATTCACCCGGGGTACAATCAGCCCCAGCATTTT,.,many,TRBV20-1,TRBJ1-5
CASSPNTGQRNTGELFF,TGTGCCAGCAGCCCTAACACCGGACAGAGAAACACCGGGGAGCTGTTTTTT,.,.,TRBV5-6,TRBJ2-2
CATRSPGWIETQYF,TGTGCTACTCGATCCCCAGGGTGGATAGAGACCCAGTACTTC,.,few,TRBV6-5,TRBJ2-5
CASSPAQGSSYEQYF,TGTGCCAGCAGCCCGGCGCAGGGTAGCTCCTACGAGCAGTACTTC,.,few,TRBV5-4,TRBJ2-7
CASNGDQETQYF,TGTGCCAGCAACGGGGACCAAGAGACCCAGTACTTC,.,many,TRBV25-1,TRBJ2-5
CASSPDPGQGQPQHF,TGTGCCAGCTCACCGGATCCGGGACAGGGTCAGCCCCAGCATTTT,TRBD1,.,TRBV9,TRBJ1-5
CSATSRQGNEQYF,TGCAGTGCTACTTCGAGACAGGGGAACGAGCAGTACTTC,TRBD1,.,TRBV29-1,TRBJ2-7
CSAYTPRGSGANVLTF,TGCAGCGCCTACACCCCCCGGGGCTCTGGGGCCAACGTCCTGACTTTC,.,many,TRBV29-1,TRBJ2-6
CASSLDGAYGETQYF,TGCGCCAGCAGCTTGGATGGGGCATACGGGGAGACCCAGTACTTC,.,.,TRBV5-1,TRBJ2-5
CSASKLAGRSYEQYF,TGCAGTGCTAGTAAACTAGCGGGGCGTTCCTACGAGCAGTACTTC,TRBD2,few,TRBV20-1,TRBJ2-7
CASSLDPDREYEQYF,TGCGCCAGCAGCTTGGATCCGGACAGGGAGTACGAGCAGTACTTC,TRBD1,many,TRBV5-1,TRBJ2-7
CSARVTGSGNTYEQYF,TGCAGTGCTAGAGTGACAGGGTCTGGAAACACCTACGAGCAGTACTTC,TRBD1,.,TRBV20-1,TRBJ2-7
CASSQLVTQYF,TGTGCCAGCAGTCAATTAGTGACCCAGTACTTC,.,few,TRBV28,TRBJ2-5
CATSLQGEYEQYF,TGTGCCACCAGTTTACAGGGGGAATACGAGCAGTACTTC,TRBD1,.,TRBV24-1,TRBJ2-7
CASSLPTGPAYEQYF,TGTGCCAGCAGCTTACCCACCGGGCCAGCCTACGAGCAGTACTTC,.,many,TRBV7-9,TRBJ2-7
CASSWQGAASNQPQHF,TGTGCCAGCAGTTGGCAGGGGGCAGCAAGCAATCAGCCCCAGCATTTT,TRBD1,.,TRBV7-9,TRBJ1-5
CSAQGLASEQYF,TGCAGTGCTCAGGGACTAGCTTCCGAGCAGTACTTC,TRBD2,.,TRBV20-1,TRBJ2-7
CASSLEFGVTEAFF,TGTGCCAGCAGCTTAGAATTTGGGGTCACTGAAGCTTTCTTT,.,few,TRBV7-9,TRBJ1-1
CASSPGLAGGPSSYEQYF,TGTGCCAGCAGCCCGGGACTAGCGGGAGGGCCGTCTTCCTACGAGCAGTACTTC,TRBD2,few,TRBV28,TRBJ2-7
CASSQDAPGRAYGYTF,TGCGCCAGCAGCCAAGACGCCCCAGGGCGCGCCTATGGCTACACCTTC,.,.,TRBV7-8,TRBJ1-2